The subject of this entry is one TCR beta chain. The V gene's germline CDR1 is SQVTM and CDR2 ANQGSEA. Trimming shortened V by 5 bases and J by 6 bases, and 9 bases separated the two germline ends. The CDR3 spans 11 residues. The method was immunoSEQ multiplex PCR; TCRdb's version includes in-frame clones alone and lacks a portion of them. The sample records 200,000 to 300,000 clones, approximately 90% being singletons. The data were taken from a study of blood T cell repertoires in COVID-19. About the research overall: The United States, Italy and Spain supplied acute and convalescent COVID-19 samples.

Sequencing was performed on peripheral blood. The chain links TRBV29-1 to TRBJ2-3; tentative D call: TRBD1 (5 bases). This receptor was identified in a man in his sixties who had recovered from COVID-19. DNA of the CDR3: TGCAGCGTTAGTTACAGGGATACGCAGTATTTT. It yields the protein CSVSYRDTQYF.